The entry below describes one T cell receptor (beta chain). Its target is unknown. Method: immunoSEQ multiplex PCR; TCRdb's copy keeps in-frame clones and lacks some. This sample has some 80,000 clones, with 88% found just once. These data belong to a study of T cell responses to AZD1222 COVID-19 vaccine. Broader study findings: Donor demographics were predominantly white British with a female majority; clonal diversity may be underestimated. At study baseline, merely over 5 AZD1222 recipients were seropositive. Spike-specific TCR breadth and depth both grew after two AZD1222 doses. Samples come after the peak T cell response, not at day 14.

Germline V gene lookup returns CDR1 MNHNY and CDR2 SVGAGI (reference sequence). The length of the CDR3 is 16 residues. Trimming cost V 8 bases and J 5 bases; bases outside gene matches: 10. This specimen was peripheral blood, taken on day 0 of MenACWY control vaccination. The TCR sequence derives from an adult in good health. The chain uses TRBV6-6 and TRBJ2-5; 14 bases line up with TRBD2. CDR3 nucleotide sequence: TGTGCCAGCGCCTGGGGACTAGCGGGGGCGGGGGAGACCCAGTACTTC. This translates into CASAWGLAGAGETQYF.